The rows below give T cell receptor beta chains drawn from one sample of a study of blood T cell repertoires in COVID-19. TCRdb's copy holds only in-frame clones and misses some; the assay was immunoSEQ multiplex PCR. The repertoire has approximately 210,000 clones, more than 70% of them found once; the top ten carry about 8.9%. The source material was peripheral blood. The receptors derive from a woman between 50 and 59 years old with acute or convalescent COVID-19. CDR3s include the opening cysteine and the closing phenylalanine or tryptophan. Each record gives: V gene, D gene, clone size, J gene, CDR3 protein, CDR3 DNA. A D gene is named only where the DNA matches it firmly. Where a row states a size, it is once, few, many or the class of an expanded clone; other rows omit it.

TRBV2,TRBD1,few,TRBJ1-5,CASRPGQSSNQPQHF,TGTGCCAGCAGACCGGGACAGAGTTCCAATCAGCCCCAGCATTTT
TRBV28,TRBD1,-,TRBJ1-1,CASSPPDRVLAFF,TGTGCCAGCAGTCCACCGGACAGGGTTTTGGCTTTCTTT
TRBV5-1,-,-,TRBJ2-5,CASSLGAGQETQYF,TGCGCCAGCAGCTTGGGGGCAGGGCAAGAGACCCAGTACTTC
TRBV7-2,-,-,TRBJ2-3,CASSLVAGASDTQYF,TGTGCCAGCAGCTTAGTGGCAGGGGCGTCGGATACGCAGTATTTT
TRBV5-1,TRBD2,-,TRBJ2-2,CASSLLAGGGELFF,TGCGCCAGCAGCTTGTTAGCGGGAGGAGGGGAGCTGTTTTTT
TRBV24-1,TRBD2,once,TRBJ2-1,CATSDLGTSGRYNEQFF,TGTGCCACCAGTGATTTGGGGACTAGCGGGAGGTACAATGAGCAGTTCTTC
TRBV9,TRBD2,once,TRBJ2-1,CASSVGGLAGGSSYNEQFF,TGTGCCAGCAGCGTAGGAGGACTAGCGGGAGGTAGCTCCTACAATGAGCAGTTCTTC
TRBV27,TRBD2,-,TRBJ2-5,CASGTTQETQYF,TGTGCCAGCGGGACTACCCAAGAGACCCAGTACTTC
TRBV5-1,TRBD2,-,TRBJ2-3,CASSSYSGSTTDTQYF,TGCGCCAGCAGCTCATATAGCGGGAGTACCACAGATACGCAGTATTTT
TRBV28,TRBD1,-,TRBJ2-7,CASSSIGTDLIYEQYF,TGTGCCAGCAGCTCAATCGGGACAGATCTTATATACGAGCAGTACTTC
TRBV5-1,TRBD1,-,TRBJ2-1,CASSRGQGTWDNEQFF,TGCGCCAGCAGCAGGGGACAGGGCACTTGGGACAATGAGCAGTTCTTC
TRBV5-1,TRBD1,once,TRBJ2-7,CASSAGTGRLTEQYF,TGCGCCAGCAGCGCGGGGACAGGGAGGTTAACCGAGCAGTACTTC
TRBV2,TRBD2,-,TRBJ2-1,CASLTSVAYNEQFF,TGTGCCAGTCTTACTAGCGTAGCCTACAATGAGCAGTTCTTC
TRBV27,TRBD2,-,TRBJ2-5,CASRGLAGVLEETQYF,TGTGCCAGCAGGGGACTAGCGGGGGTCTTAGAAGAGACCCAGTACTTC
TRBV3-1/TRBV3-2,-,-,TRBJ2-7,CASSQDLAFSYEQYF,TGTGCCAGCAGCCAAGATTTGGCATTTTCCTACGAGCAGTACTTC
TRBV5-1,TRBD2,-,TRBJ2-2,CASTQIAGTDGELFF,TGCGCCAGCACCCAAATAGCGGGAACGGACGGGGAGCTGTTTTTT
TRBV7-2,-,-,TRBJ1-2,CASSLGGAGRYGYTF,TGTGCCAGCAGCTTAGGTGGGGCAGGGCGCTATGGCTACACCTTC
TRBV24-1,-,few,TRBJ2-5,CATQGEVETQYF,TGTGCCACCCAGGGGGAGGTAGAGACCCAGTACTTC
TRBV5-4,-,once,TRBJ1-2,CASSTPGGYGYTF,TGTGCCAGCAGTACGCCGGGGGGCTATGGCTACACCTTC
TRBV20-1,-,-,TRBJ2-1,CSASLPRPSYNEQFF,TGCAGTGCTAGTCTACCTAGACCGTCCTACAATGAGCAGTTCTTC
TRBV10-3,TRBD2,-,TRBJ2-5,CAIGPSGSLGETQYF,TGTGCCATCGGGCCTAGCGGGAGTTTGGGAGAGACCCAGTACTTC
TRBV6-5,-,-,TRBJ2-3,CASNPTGPDTQYF,TGTGCCAGCAATCCGACAGGACCAGATACGCAGTATTTT
TRBV6-5,TRBD2,-,TRBJ2-5,CASSETSGGRPTQYF,TGTGCCAGCAGCGAGACTAGCGGGGGGCGGCCGACCCAGTACTTC
TRBV6-1,-,-,TRBJ2-1,CASSEIVGGSYNEQFF,TGTGCCAGCAGTGAAATAGTTGGGGGGTCCTACAATGAGCAGTTCTTC
TRBV28,TRBD2,-,TRBJ2-1,CASSFGLAGGDEQFF,TGTGCCAGCAGTTTCGGACTAGCGGGAGGAGATGAGCAGTTCTTC
TRBV28,-,-,TRBJ1-3,CASSTRPTGVQGNTIYF,TGTGCCAGCAGTACCCGCCCAACGGGGGTACAAGGAAACACCATATATTTT
TRBV5-5,-,-,TRBJ2-7,CASTSGSSYEQYF,TGTGCCAGCACCTCCGGGAGCTCCTACGAGCAGTACTTC
TRBV24-1,TRBD2,-,TRBJ2-1,CATSDRASGSWNNEQFF,TGTGCCACCAGTGATCGGGCTAGCGGGAGCTGGAACAATGAGCAGTTCTTC
TRBV7-6,TRBD1,few,TRBJ1-1,CASRDRDTEAFF,TGTGCCAGCAGGGACAGGGACACTGAAGCTTTCTTT
TRBV24-1,-,-,TRBJ1-5,CATSAWGERQPQHF,TGTGCCACCAGTGCCTGGGGGGAACGTCAGCCCCAGCATTTT
TRBV2,TRBD2,-,TRBJ2-7,CASSRTSGSYEQYF,TGTGCCAGCAGCAGGACTAGCGGGAGCTACGAGCAGTACTTC
TRBV15,-,-,TRBJ2-3,CATSRDQIYTQYF,TGTGCCACCAGCAGAGATCAGATTTATACGCAGTATTTT
TRBV6-1,TRBD1,-,TRBJ2-4,CASSGIRGTGAKNIQYF,TGTGCCAGCAGTGGGATCCGGGGGACAGGAGCCAAAAACATTCAGTACTTC
TRBV19,-,-,TRBJ2-1,CASSPAGSSYNEQFF,TGTGCCAGTAGTCCGGCGGGAAGCTCCTACAATGAGCAGTTCTTC
TRBV5-1,TRBD1,-,TRBJ1-2,CASSRDPGTGVGYTF,TGCGCCAGCAGCCGGGACCCCGGGACAGGGGTTGGCTACACCTTC
TRBV5-5,TRBD1,once,TRBJ2-2,CASSLMDRGTGELFF,TGTGCCAGCAGCTTGATGGACAGGGGCACCGGGGAGCTGTTTTTT
TRBV9,TRBD2,-,TRBJ2-1,CASSVTSGRDEQFF,TGTGCCAGCAGCGTCACTAGCGGGAGAGATGAGCAGTTCTTC
TRBV5-6,TRBD1,-,TRBJ1-2,CASSGETGGIFYGYTF,TGTGCCAGCAGTGGAGAAACAGGGGGAATATTCTATGGCTACACCTTC
TRBV6-1,-,-,TRBJ1-1,CASSELDRAFF,TGTGCCAGCAGTGAACTCGACAGGGCTTTCTTT
TRBV25-1,-,-,TRBJ2-5,CASSESGSGKETQYF,TGTGCCAGCAGTGAATCAGGTAGCGGTAAAGAGACCCAGTACTTC
TRBV4-2,TRBD1,-,TRBJ2-7,CASSHTLDRAYEQYF,TGTGCCAGCAGCCACACCCTGGACAGGGCCTACGAGCAGTACTTC
TRBV9,-,-,TRBJ1-1,CASSVILGGAAFF,TGTGCCAGCAGCGTAATATTAGGAGGGGCAGCTTTCTTT